This entry lists 13 T cell receptor beta chains sequenced from one sample in a study of cytomegalovirus exposure and HLA in healthy donors. PCR employed 60 Vbeta and 13 Jbeta primers. Some clones are missing from TCRdb's copy, which holds only in-frame ones; the method was immunoSEQ multiplex PCR. The sample holds around 150,000 clones; roughly 80% are singletons and the top ten take around a tenth. The material sequenced was PBMCs. These receptors all stem from a man between 18 and 29 years old in good health and CMV-seropositive.

This clone was seen more than once but under ten times. The gene calls are TRBV2 and TRBJ2-7; 11 nucleotides match TRBD1. The CDR3 is 14 amino acids. Germline V gene data show CDR1 as SNHLY and CDR2 as FYNNEI. V shed 7 bases and J 2 bases; nucleotides not matched to a gene: 4. The CDR3 sequence: CASTRDRGAYEQYF. The CDR3 nucleotides read TGTGCCAGCACGAGGGACAGGGGGGCCTACGAGCAGTACTTC.

The V gene is TRBV7-8, the J gene TRBJ2-7, with D possibly being TRBD1 (6 bases). Germline CDR1 is SGHVS and CDR2 is FQNEAQ. Trimming left V 6 bases short and J 3 bases short, with 12 bases between. There are 13 residues in the CDR3. In DNA, the CDR3 is TGTGCCAGCAGACCAGGACAGCACTACGAGCAGTACTTC. It encodes CASRPGQHYEQYF.

The V call is TRBV25-1, the J call TRBJ2-4; D may be TRBD2 (7 bases). The germline CDR1 and CDR2 sequences are MGHDK and SYGVNS. Trimming removed 1 base from V and 9 bases from J, with 10 bases in between. The CDR3 loop spans 13 amino acids. The CDR3 region is CASSESAGAIQYF. The CDR3, as DNA: TGTGCCAGCAGTGAATCGGCGGGGGCCATTCAGTACTTC. Drawing the rest from reference TRBV25-1 and TRBJ2-4, the complete variable domain is EADIYQTPRYLVIGTGKKITLECSQTMGHDKMYWYQQDPGMELHLIHYSYGVNSTEKGDLSSESTVSRIRTEHFPLTLESARPSHTSQYLCASSESAGAIQYFGAGTRLSVL.

V is TRBV9 and J is TRBJ1-1; D remains unclear. CDR1 SGDLS and CDR2 YYNGEE come from the germline V gene. This CDR3 region has 15 residues. Trimming pared 7 bases from V and 1 base from J, leaving 17 bases between. The CDR3 spells CASRRLIHENTEAFF. DNA of the CDR3: TGTGCCAGCCGAAGACTTATACACGAGAACACTGAAGCTTTCTTT.

The V and J genes are TRBV7-6 and TRBJ2-7; tentative D call: TRBD2 (6 bases). CDR1 is SGHVS and CDR2 is FNYEAQ in the germline V gene. V gave up 1 base and J gave up 3 bases, with 13 bases separating them. This CDR3 contains 15 residues. The CDR3 coding sequence is TGTGCCAGCAGCTTAGTTCTTCGGGGGAACTACGAGCAGTACTTC. It specifies CASSLVLRGNYEQYF. The full variable domain, rest sourced from reference TRBV7-6 and TRBJ2-7, is GAGVSQSPRYKVTKRGQDVALRCDPISGHVSLYWYRQALGQGPEFLTYFNYEAQQDKSGLPNDRFSAERPEGSISTLTIQRTEQRDSAMYRCASSLVLRGNYEQYFGPGTRLTVT.

The chain uses TRBV2 and TRBJ2-3; a weak D match, TRBD1 (6 bases). Looked up from germline, CDR1 is SNHLY and CDR2 is FYNNEI. V lost 5 bases and J lost 0, with 15 bases in between. The CDR3 covers 16 residues. In DNA form, the CDR3 reads TGTGCCAGCAGTCTCGTCAGGGGTGTTAGCACAGATACGCAGTATTTT. Encoded protein: CASSLVRGVSTDTQYF.

The chain employs TRBV6-1 and TRBJ1-1; 8 positions agree with TRBD1. There are 16 residues in the CDR3. Germline assignment: CDR1 MNHNS and CDR2 SASEGT. The V and J ends lost 1 base and 3 bases, in that order; junction bases with no gene match: 7. The CDR3 sequence is CASSEVGRGRDTEAFF. CDR3 sequence (DNA): TGTGCCAGCAGTGAAGTCGGCAGGGGGCGCGACACTGAAGCTTTCTTT.

This chain uses TRBV15 with TRBJ2-7, with 11 bases that match TRBD2. Trimming took 4 bases from V and 4 from J; bases not matched to a gene: 6. Germline CDR1 is LNHNV and CDR2 is YYDKDF (reference sequence). CDR3 length equals 15 residues. The CDR3 DNA reads TGTGCCACCAGCAAAGCGACTAGCGGGACATACGAGCAGTACTTC. Its protein is CATSKATSGTYEQYF. Looking up the rest from reference TRBV15 and TRBJ2-7 gives the full variable domain: DAMVIQNPRYQVTQFGKPVTLSCSQTLNHNVMYWYQQKSSQAPKLLFHYYDKDFNNEADTPDNFQSRRPNTSFCFLDIRSPGLGDTAMYLCATSKATSGTYEQYFGPGTRLTVT.

The rearrangement uses TRBV6-5 and TRBJ2-5; TRBD2 aligns across 7 bases. The V gene end was trimmed by 2 bases and the J gene end by 5 bases; junction bases not matched to a gene: 5. This CDR3 region has 14 residues. The germline gives CDR1 MNHEY, CDR2 SVGAGI. CDR3 sequence: CASSYVGGVETQYF. The CDR3 DNA reads as TGTGCCAGCAGTTACGTGGGAGGGGTGGAGACCCAGTACTTC.

The chain recombines TRBV7-9 with TRBJ1-2; TRBD1 agrees at 8 bases. V lost 6 bases, J lost 4 bases, and 13 bases stayed unmatched. The CDR3 covers 16 residues. Looked up from germline, CDR1 is SEHNR and CDR2 is FQNEAQ (reference sequence). The chain's CDR3 is CASRDMGTGWIYGYTF. CDR3 nucleotides: TGTGCCAGCAGGGATATGGGGACAGGATGGATCTATGGCTACACCTTC. Drawing the rest from reference TRBV7-9 and TRBJ1-2, the complete variable domain is DTGVSQNPRHKITKRGQNVTFRCDPISEHNRLYWYRQTLGQGPEFLTYFQNEAQLEKSRLLSDRFSAERPKGSFSTLEIQRTEQGDSAMYLCASRDMGTGWIYGYTFGSGTRLTVV.

As DNA, the CDR3 is TGCGCCAGCAGCCTGGAGACACGGGAGCAGTTCTTC. Translation: CASSLETREQFF. The chain employs TRBV5-1 and TRBJ2-1; D uncertain. V was shortened by 4 bases and J by 10 bases, with 12 bases between the two germline ends. Germline CDR1 SGHRS, CDR2 YFSETQ. This CDR3 is built from 12 residues.

The chain links TRBV4-2 to TRBJ2-3, with 7 bases aligning to TRBD2. The J segment lost 3 bases and the V segment lost 0 bases, leaving 6 bases of the junction unmatched. This CDR3 has 16 residues. CDR1 is LGHNA, CDR2 YNFKEQ, per germline. The CDR3 protein is CASSQDTSELTDTQYF. CDR3 DNA sequence: TGTGCCAGCAGCCAAGATACTAGCGAACTGACAGATACGCAGTATTTT.

The chain couples TRBV5-1 to TRBJ2-5, with D possibly matching TRBD2 (5 bases). CDR3 length: 16 amino acids. The ends were cut back, 2 bases at V and 4 bases at J, with 18 bases in the middle. Germline CDR1 and CDR2: SGHRS and YFSETQ. The CDR3 loop is CASSFAPRGRGETQYF. The CDR3 region has the DNA TGCGCCAGCAGCTTCGCCCCTCGGGGTCGGGGAGAGACCCAGTACTTC. Full variable domain (remainder filled in from reference TRBV5-1 and TRBJ2-5): KAGVTQTPRYLIKTRGQQVTLSCSPISGHRSVSWYQQTPGQGLQFLFEYFSETQRNKGNFPGRFSGRQFSNSRSEMNVSTLELGDSALYLCASSFAPRGRGETQYFGPGTRLLVL.